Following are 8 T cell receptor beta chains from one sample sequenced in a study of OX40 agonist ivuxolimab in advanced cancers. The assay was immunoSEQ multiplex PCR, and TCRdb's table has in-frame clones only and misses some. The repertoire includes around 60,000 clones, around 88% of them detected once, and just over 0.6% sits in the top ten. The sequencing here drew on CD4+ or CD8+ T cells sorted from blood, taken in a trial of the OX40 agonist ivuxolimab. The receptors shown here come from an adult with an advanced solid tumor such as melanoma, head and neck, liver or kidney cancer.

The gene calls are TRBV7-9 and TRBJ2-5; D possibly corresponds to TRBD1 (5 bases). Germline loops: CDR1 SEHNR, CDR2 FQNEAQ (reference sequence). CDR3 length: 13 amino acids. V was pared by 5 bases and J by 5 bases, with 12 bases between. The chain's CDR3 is CASSRGMWETQYF. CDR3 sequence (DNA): TGTGCCAGCAGCAGGGGAATGTGGGAGACCCAGTACTTC.

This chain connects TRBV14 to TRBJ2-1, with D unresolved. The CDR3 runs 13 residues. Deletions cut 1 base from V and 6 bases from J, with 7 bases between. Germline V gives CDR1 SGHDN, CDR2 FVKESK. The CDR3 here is CASSQVIGNEQFF. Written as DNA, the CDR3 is TGTGCCAGCAGCCAAGTGATAGGCAATGAGCAGTTCTTC.

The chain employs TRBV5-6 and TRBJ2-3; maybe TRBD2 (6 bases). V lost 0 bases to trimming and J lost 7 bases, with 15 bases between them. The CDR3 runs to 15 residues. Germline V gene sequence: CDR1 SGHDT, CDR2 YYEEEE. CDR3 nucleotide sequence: TGTGCCAGCAGCTTGGAGGACGGGAGTTGGAATACGCAGTATTTT. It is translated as CASSLEDGSWNTQYF.

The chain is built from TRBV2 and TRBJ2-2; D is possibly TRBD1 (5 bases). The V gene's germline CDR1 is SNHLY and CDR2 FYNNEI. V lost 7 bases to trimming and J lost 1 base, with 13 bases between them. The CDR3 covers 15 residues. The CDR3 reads CASKVQAVNTGELFF. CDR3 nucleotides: TGTGCCAGCAAGGTACAGGCAGTGAACACCGGGGAGCTGTTTTTT.

CDR3 DNA: TGTGCCACGACCCCGGGGGATCAGCCCCAGCATTTT. This gives the protein CATTPGDQPQHF. The V call is TRBV6-5, the J call TRBJ1-5, with D possibly being TRBD1 (5 bases). CDR3 length: 12 amino acids. Germline V lookup: CDR1 MNHEY, CDR2 SVGAGI. V lost 10 bases and J lost 5, with 12 bases in between.

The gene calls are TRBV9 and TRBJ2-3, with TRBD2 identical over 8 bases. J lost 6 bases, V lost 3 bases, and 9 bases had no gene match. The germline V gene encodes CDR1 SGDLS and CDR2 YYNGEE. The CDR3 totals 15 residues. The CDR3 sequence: CASSEAGALLDTQYF. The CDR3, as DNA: TGTGCCAGCAGCGAAGCGGGAGCCCTTTTGGATACGCAGTATTTT.

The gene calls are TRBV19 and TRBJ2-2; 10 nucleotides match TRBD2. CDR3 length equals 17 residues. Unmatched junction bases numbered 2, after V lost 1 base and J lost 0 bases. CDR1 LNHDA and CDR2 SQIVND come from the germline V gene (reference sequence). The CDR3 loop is CASSIGGLAANTGELFF. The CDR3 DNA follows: TGTGCCAGTAGTATAGGCGGACTAGCGGCGAACACCGGGGAGCTGTTTTTT.

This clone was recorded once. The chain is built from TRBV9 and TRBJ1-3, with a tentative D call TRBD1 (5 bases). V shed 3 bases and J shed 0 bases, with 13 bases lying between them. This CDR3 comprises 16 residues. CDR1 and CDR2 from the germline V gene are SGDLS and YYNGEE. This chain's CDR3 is CASSGPGESSGNTIYF. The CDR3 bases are TGTGCCAGCAGCGGGCCGGGGGAGAGCTCTGGAAACACCATATATTTT.